The 20 T cell receptor beta chains presented below share a single source sample, sequenced in a study of blood T cell repertoires in COVID-19. Only in-frame clones appear in the TCRdb table, and some are missing; sequencing was by immunoSEQ multiplex PCR. This sample carries 95,000 to 150,000 clones, around 80% of them seen once, and the ten largest clones take 5.5% to 6%. Sample: peripheral blood. These receptors came from a man older than 75 with active or convalescent COVID-19.

V usage is TRBV18 and J usage is TRBJ2-4; the D gene is possibly TRBD1 (6 bases). The CDR3 has 14 amino acids. Germline assignment: CDR1 KGHSH and CDR2 LQKENI. Trimming cost V 3 bases and J 8 bases, with 14 bases left between them. This CDR3 is CASSPGTSGDIQYF. The CDR3 DNA reads as TGTGCCAGCTCACCGGGGACCTCAGGGGACATTCAGTACTTC. The variable domain in full, completed from reference TRBV18 and TRBJ2-4, reads NAGVMQNPRHLVRRRGQEARLRCSPMKGHSHVYWYRQLPEEGLKFMVYLQKENIIDESGMPKERFSAEFPKEGPSILRIQQVVRGDSAAYFCASSPGTSGDIQYFGAGTRLSVL.

V gene TRBV27 combines with J gene TRBJ1-6; maybe TRBD1 (5 bases). The CDR3 covers 18 residues. Trimming shortened V by 0 bases and J by 2 bases, and 14 bases separated the two germline ends. Germline V CDR1 and CDR2: MNHEY, SMNVEV (reference sequence). This CDR3 is CASSLSAPQAAYNSPLHF. The CDR3 nucleotides read TGTGCCAGCAGTTTATCCGCCCCACAGGCCGCCTATAATTCACCCCTCCACTTT.

V is TRBV27 and J is TRBJ2-7; weak D call: TRBD2 (5 bases). The V and J ends lost 6 bases and 2 bases respectively, with 17 bases between them. CDR3 length: 15 residues. Germline assignment: CDR1 MNHEY and CDR2 SMNVEV (reference sequence). The CDR3 DNA sequence: TGTGCCAGCAGCCAAAACGGGGTCGCGGCCTACGAGCAGTACTTC. It is translated as CASSQNGVAAYEQYF.

This chain links TRBV7-2 with TRBJ2-5; 10 bases align to TRBD2. Losses at the gene ends were 2 bases for V and 5 bases for J; bases not matched to a gene: 5. Germline V CDR1 and CDR2: SGHTA, FQGNSA. The CDR3 runs 15 residues. CDR3 residues: CASSLLAGVAETQYF. CDR3 nucleotides: TGTGCCAGCAGCTTACTAGCGGGGGTTGCGGAGACCCAGTACTTC.

The CDR3 region is CASSPGQGETQYF. DNA for the CDR3: TGCGCCAGCAGCCCAGGACAGGGAGAGACCCAGTACTTC. This rearrangement joins TRBV5-1 to TRBJ2-5; TRBD1 aligns across 8 bases. Germline V gene lookup returns CDR1 SGHRS and CDR2 YFSETQ. V gave up 4 bases and J gave up 4 bases; unmatched junction bases: 3. This CDR3 has 13 amino acids.

This chain joins TRBV28 and TRBJ2-2; TRBD1 matches 7 bases. V was clipped by 10 bases and J by 0 bases; unmatched bases: 11. This CDR3 comprises 16 residues. Germline V gene data show CDR1 as MDHEN and CDR2 as SYDVKM. The CDR3 region is CATPQSGTANTGELFF. The CDR3 coding sequence is TGTGCCACCCCCCAATCTGGGACAGCGAACACCGGGGAGCTGTTTTTT.

V and J are TRBV18 and TRBJ1-5; D might be TRBD1 (6 bases). The CDR3 runs 13 residues. Germline V gene lookup returns CDR1 KGHSH and CDR2 LQKENI. V gave up 6 bases and J gave up 7 bases, with 13 bases separating them. The DNA of the CDR3 is TGTGCCAGCTCCACAGGGAGGGACCAGCCCCAGCATTTT. Translating gives CASSTGRDQPQHF.

As DNA, the CDR3 is TGTGCCAGCAGCCCCCCCGGGGGGACGGGAAACATTCAGTACTTC. It translates to CASSPPGGTGNIQYF. V usage is TRBV11-2 and J usage is TRBJ2-4, with 7 bases fitting TRBD2. V was clipped by 5 bases and J by 6 bases; unmatched bases: 10. The CDR3 is 15 amino acids. Germline V gene sequence: CDR1 SGHAT, CDR2 FQNNGV.

This clone showed up just a few times. The chain employs TRBV9 and TRBJ1-6; perhaps TRBD1 as D (5 bases). Germline CDR1 is SGDLS and CDR2 is YYNGEE. Trimming removed 0 bases from V and 6 bases from J, with 7 bases in between. The CDR3 is made up of 14 amino acids. The CDR3 loop is CASSVGQLNSPLHF. CDR3 DNA sequence: TGTGCCAGCAGCGTAGGACAGCTTAATTCACCCCTCCACTTT.

This clone was counted a single time. The V call is TRBV12-3 or TRBV12-4, the J call TRBJ2-5; D is undetermined. The CDR3 has 13 residues. V lost 8 bases and J 1 base, leaving 11 bases between the germline ends. The CDR3 DNA is TGTGCCAGCCTCCTCTGGGCCCAAGAGACCCAGTACTTC. Protein product: CASLLWAQETQYF.

Concerning this clone itself: A junction boundary mismatches the germline segment, possibly from a read error. The chain combines TRBV12-3 or TRBV12-4 with TRBJ1-2, with D maybe TRBD1 (6 bases). The length of the CDR3 is 12 residues. CDR3 DNA: TGTGCCAGCAGTTTAGATTCGTGGGGACATCACTTC. Translation gives CASSLDSWGHHF.

V gene TRBV29-1 combines with J gene TRBJ2-5, with 15 bases that match TRBD2. Germline CDR1 is SQVTM and CDR2 is ANQGSEA. This CDR3 comprises 17 residues. J lost 5 bases, V lost 0 bases, and 7 bases had no gene match. The CDR3 nucleotides are TGCAGCGTTGAAGACGGGACTAGCGGGGGGTGGCTGGAGACCCAGTACTTC. Protein sequence: CSVEDGTSGGWLETQYF.

This clone was seen a handful of times. The CDR3 region has the DNA TGTGCCAGCAGTTACGGTAGGGGCCGGAAGGCTGAAGCTTTCTTT. Its protein product is CASSYGRGRKAEAFF. The chain carries TRBV6-5 and TRBJ1-1, with D perhaps matching TRBD1 (5 bases). V lost 2 bases and J lost 6, with 16 bases in between. The germline V gene encodes CDR1 MNHEY and CDR2 SVGAGI. CDR3 size: 15 residues.

The chain is built from TRBV19 and TRBJ1-5; possible D gene TRBD1, 6 bases. The length of the CDR3 is 15 residues. V was clipped by 7 bases and J by 0 bases, with 13 bases between them. Germline V gene data show CDR1 as LNHDA and CDR2 as SQIVND (reference sequence). The chain's CDR3 is CASTRDTNSNQPQHF. CDR3 coding DNA: TGTGCCAGTACCCGGGACACTAATAGCAATCAGCCCCAGCATTTT.

CDR3 DNA: TGTGCCAGCAGCCAACGACGACAGGGGGCAGGGGTTGAAAAACTGTTTTTT. Amino acid sequence: CASSQRRQGAGVEKLFF. V and J are TRBV3-1 (or the pseudogene TRBV3-2) and TRBJ1-4; 10 bases agree with TRBD1. V was pared by 2 bases and J by 7 bases, with 10 bases of the junction left unmatched. The length of the CDR3 is 17 residues. Germline loops: CDR1 LGHDT, CDR2 YNNKEL (reference sequence).

The J gene is TRBJ2-7, the V gene TRBV5-6, with D perhaps TRBD2 (6 bases). Germline CDR1 SGHDT, CDR2 YYEEEE. This CDR3 comprises 15 residues. Between the trimmed V and J ends, which lost 4 bases and 6 bases, there was a span of 20 bases. The CDR3 sequence: CASSRNGGIGLEQYF. The DNA for the CDR3 is TGTGCCAGCAGCCGGAACGGGGGAATCGGGCTCGAGCAGTACTTC.

The chain uses TRBV14 and TRBJ2-5, with 11 bases fitting TRBD2. The CDR3 runs 15 residues. V lost 3 bases, J lost 5 bases, and 5 bases stayed unmatched. In germline, CDR1 is SGHDN, CDR2 FVKESK. CDR3 loop: CASSHLAGGPETQYF. CDR3 nucleotide sequence: TGTGCCAGCAGCCACTTAGCGGGGGGGCCGGAGACCCAGTACTTC.

This chain uses TRBV4-3 with TRBJ1-4, with a possible D match to TRBD1 (5 bases). The CDR3 contains 15 residues. Germline lookup yields CDR1 LGHNA and CDR2 YSLEER. The V gene lost 1 base and the J gene lost 4 bases, with 10 bases spanning the gap. The CDR3 region is CASSQGQGGNEKLFF. The CDR3 DNA reads TGCGCCAGCAGCCAAGGTCAGGGAGGTAATGAAAAACTGTTTTTT.

This chain uses TRBV10-3 with TRBJ2-5; 7 nucleotides agree with TRBD2. CDR3 size: 14 residues. CDR1 is ENHRY, CDR2 SYGVKD, per germline. Trimming at V came to 6 bases and at J to 1 base, leaving 5 bases not matched to a gene. This CDR3 is CAISLSGSQETQYF. The CDR3 bases are TGTGCCATCAGCCTTAGCGGGTCCCAAGAGACCCAGTACTTC.

The sample holds a few counts of this clone. CDR3 sequence (DNA): TGTGCCAGCAGGCGCCGGCAGGGCACTGAAGCTTTCTTT. Amino acids: CASRRRQGTEAFF. The rearrangement uses TRBV12-3 or TRBV12-4 and TRBJ1-1; D may be TRBD1 (5 bases). V was pared by 6 bases and J by 4 bases, with 12 bases between. There are 13 residues in the CDR3.